This T cell receptor (beta chain) is drawn from a study of shared clonotypes between healthy human individuals. Study results and caveats: Apart from blood, nothing was sampled; tissue repertoires likely differ.

CD45RO-negative, CCR7-selected cells formed the naive CD8 fraction, which excluded terminally differentiated effector memory CD45RA+ cells. There were only Caucasian adults among the donors, and all lived in Nashville, Tennessee. Regarding this clone: What it recognizes is unknown.

The protocol was immunoSEQ multiplex PCR, while the TCRdb copy is restricted to in-frame clones and leaves out a portion. Of about 600,000 clones detected, roughly 98% appear once; the ten largest clones hold roughly 0.29%. Sequencing input: naive CD8+ T cells sorted from blood. The sequence came from a man aged 30 to 45 in good health.

The CDR3 region is CASSFGTNEQFF. As DNA, the CDR3 is TGTGCCAGCAGCTTTGGTACTAATGAGCAGTTCTTC. The chain joins TRBV27 to TRBJ2-1; D unresolved. Trimming removed 6 bases from V and 7 bases from J, with 10 bases in between. Germline V CDR1 and CDR2: MNHEY, SMNVEV (reference sequence). The CDR3 extends over 12 amino acids.